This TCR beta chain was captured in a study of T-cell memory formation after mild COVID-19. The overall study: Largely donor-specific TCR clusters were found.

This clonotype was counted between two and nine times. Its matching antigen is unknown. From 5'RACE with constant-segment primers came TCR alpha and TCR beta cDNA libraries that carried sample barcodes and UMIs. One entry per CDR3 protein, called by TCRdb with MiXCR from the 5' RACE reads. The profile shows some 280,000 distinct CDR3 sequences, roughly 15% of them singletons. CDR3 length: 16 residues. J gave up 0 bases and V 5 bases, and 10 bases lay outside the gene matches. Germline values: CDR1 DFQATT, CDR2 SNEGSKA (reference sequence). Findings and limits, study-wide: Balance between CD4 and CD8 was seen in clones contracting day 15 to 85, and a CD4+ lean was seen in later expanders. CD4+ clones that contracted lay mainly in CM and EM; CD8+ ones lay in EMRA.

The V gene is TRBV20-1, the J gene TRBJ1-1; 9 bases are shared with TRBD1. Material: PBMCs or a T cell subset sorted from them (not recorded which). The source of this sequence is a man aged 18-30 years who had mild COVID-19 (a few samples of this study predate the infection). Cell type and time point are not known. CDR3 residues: CSAGAGTGFLNTEAFF. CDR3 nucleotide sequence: TGCAGTGCTGGGGCCGGGACAGGGTTTTTGAACACTGAAGCTTTCTTT.